Shown below are 22 T cell receptor beta chains from a single sample sequenced in a study of cytomegalovirus exposure and HLA in healthy donors. PCR was performed using 60 Vbeta and 13 Jbeta primers. Clones were read by immunoSEQ multiplex PCR, and TCRdb kept only the in-frame ones, dropping some. Of some 180,000 clones in the sample, around 75% were seen once. Sequencing input: PBMCs. The receptors stem from a female donor in good health and CMV-seronegative.

V usage is TRBV27 and J usage is TRBJ2-1; maybe TRBD1 (6 bases). The CDR3 is 14 amino acids. V lost 6 bases and J lost 7, with 16 bases in between. Germline V gene data show CDR1 as MNHEY and CDR2 as SMNVEV (reference sequence). The CDR3 region has the DNA TGTGCCAGCAGCCGAACGCCCAGGGGAAATGAGCAGTTCTTC. It yields the protein CASSRTPRGNEQFF.

The CDR3 region has the DNA TGTGCCAGCAGCGTAGGGGGGGACTTTTTCTACGAGCAGTACTTC. Translation: CASSVGGDFFYEQYF. This chain uses TRBV9 with TRBJ2-7; a weak D match, TRBD2 (6 bases). The CDR3 spans 15 residues. V lost 0 bases, J lost 3 bases, and 13 bases lay in between. Germline CDR1 SGDLS, CDR2 YYNGEE.

The rearrangement uses TRBV27 and TRBJ2-7; D is uncertain. Germline-derived CDR1 and CDR2 are MNHEY and SMNVEV (reference sequence). V lost 6 bases to trimming and J lost 3 bases, with 9 bases between them. The CDR3 extends over 12 amino acids. DNA for the CDR3: TGTGCCAGCAGGAGCGTGGGCTACGAGCAGTACTTC. Residues: CASRSVGYEQYF.

The chain joins TRBV27 to TRBJ2-7; 11 nucleotides agree with TRBD2. Germline lookup yields CDR1 MNHEY and CDR2 SMNVEV (reference sequence). The CDR3 is 18 residues long. The junction had 9 bases not matched to a gene; V was cut back by 1 base and J by 1 base. CDR3 DNA: TGTGCCAGCAGTTTATTGGTAGCGGGAGGGCGTGCATCCTACGAGCAGTACTTC. Protein product: CASSLLVAGGRASYEQYF.

The chain couples TRBV28 to TRBJ2-7; 7 bases are a match to TRBD1. CDR1 is MDHEN and CDR2 is SYDVKM in the germline V gene. The CDR3 covers 13 residues. J lost 7 bases, V lost 10 bases, and 13 bases had no gene match. The CDR3 DNA sequence: TGTGCCAATTCAGACAGGGCTTTTGGGGAGCAGTACTTC. As protein: CANSDRAFGEQYF. Using reference TRBV28 and TRBJ2-7 for the parts outside the CDR3, the full variable domain is DVKVTQSSRYLVKRTGEKVFLECVQDMDHENMFWYRQDPGLGLRLIYFSYDVKMKEKGDIPEGYSVSREKKERFSLILESASTNQTSMYLCANSDRAFGEQYFGPGTRLTVT.

This clone was picked up one time. The chain employs TRBV10-2 and TRBJ2-7, with 7 nucleotides matching TRBD2. V trimming: 10 bases; J trimming: 5 bases; junction bases outside the gene matches: 11. In germline, CDR1 is WSHSY, CDR2 SAAADI. The CDR3 is 13 amino acids. This chain's CDR3 is CATHTPRGNEQYF. CDR3 nucleotide sequence: TGCGCCACCCATACCCCGCGGGGGAACGAGCAGTACTTC.

The V call is TRBV5-6, the J call TRBJ1-2; D is undetermined. Germline CDR1 and CDR2: SGHDT and YYEEEE. This CDR3 has 13 residues. The V end lost 2 bases, the J end lost 8 bases, and 13 bases lay between the germline ends. Here the CDR3 DNA reads TGTGCCAGCAGCTTTCTCCTAGGAGACGGCTACACCTTC. Translated: CASSFLLGDGYTF.

The table lists this clone with a count of one. The chain recombines TRBV5-4 with TRBJ2-4; tentative D call: TRBD2 (7 bases). The CDR3 is 15 amino acids. V was cut by 6 bases and J by 1 base, with 14 bases left in between. The germline V gene encodes CDR1 SGHNT and CDR2 YYREEE (reference sequence). CDR3 bases: TGTGCCAGCACCGCTAAGGGGGGGGCCAAAAACATTCAGTACTTC. It translates to CASTAKGGAKNIQYF.

The J gene is TRBJ2-2, the V gene TRBV19; 13 bases map to TRBD2. The V gene end was trimmed by 4 bases and the J gene end by 3 bases; junction bases not matched to a gene: 8. This CDR3 contains 18 residues. Germline CDR1 reads LNHDA; CDR2 reads SQIVND (reference sequence). The CDR3 nucleotides are TGTGCCAGTAGTAACCAACCACTAGCGGGAGGGGACACCGGGGAGCTGTTTTTT. Its protein is CASSNQPLAGGDTGELFF.

This chain joins TRBV20-1 and TRBJ2-3; the D is unclear. Trimming left V 6 bases short and J 6 bases short, with 10 bases between. Germline V lookup: CDR1 DFQATT, CDR2 SNEGSKA (reference sequence). The CDR3 is 11 amino acids. The CDR3 region has the DNA TGCAGTGCCCCGCGCGGCGATACGCAGTATTTT. Protein sequence: CSAPRGDTQYF.

The rearrangement uses TRBV29-1 and TRBJ1-1; D is unclear. Germline V CDR1 and CDR2: SQVTM, ANQGSEA. CDR3 length: 14 residues. The V end lost 2 bases, the J end lost 1 base, and 11 bases lay between the germline ends. The CDR3 here is CSVEQMTRNTEAFF. The DNA for the CDR3 is TGCAGCGTTGAACAAATGACAAGGAACACTGAAGCTTTCTTT.

CDR3 coding DNA: TGTGCCAGCAGTGAGTCCGGGACAGGGGTGGGGAACACTGAAGCTTTCTTT. It yields the protein CASSESGTGVGNTEAFF. The V and J genes are TRBV6-1 and TRBJ1-1; 10 positions match TRBD1. The ends lost 3 bases at V and 1 base at J; junction bases unmatched: 8. The CDR3 runs to 17 residues. Germline CDR1 and CDR2: MNHNS and SASEGT.

The chain links TRBV27 to TRBJ2-7; 7 bases align to TRBD2. CDR3 size: 14 residues. J was trimmed by 4 bases and V by 5 bases; bases with no gene match: 8. Germline CDR1 and CDR2: MNHEY and SMNVEV (reference sequence). CDR3 in DNA: TGTGCCAGCAGTCTAGCGGCGGGGCAATACGAGCAGTACTTC. Amino acid sequence: CASSLAAGQYEQYF.

J is TRBJ1-1 and V is TRBV6-1; 8 nucleotides match TRBD1. V trimming: 9 bases; J trimming: 6 bases; junction bases outside the gene matches: 6. This CDR3 comprises 12 residues. CDR1 MNHNS and CDR2 SASEGT come from the germline V gene. CDR3 DNA: TGTGCCAGTGGGGACAGGACATCTGAAGCTTTCTTT. This gives the protein CASGDRTSEAFF.

The chain employs TRBV28 and TRBJ1-2, with TRBD1 matching over 9 bases. Germline V gene data show CDR1 as MDHEN and CDR2 as SYDVKM. This CDR3 contains 14 residues. Losses at the gene ends were 5 bases for V and 8 bases for J; bases not matched to a gene: 9. The CDR3 spells CASSALQGANGYTF. The CDR3 nucleotides read TGTGCCAGCAGTGCCCTACAGGGGGCGAACGGCTACACCTTC.

This chain joins TRBV27 and TRBJ1-1, with D perhaps matching TRBD1 (5 bases). This CDR3 comprises 15 residues. Germline V gene data show CDR1 as MNHEY and CDR2 as SMNVEV (reference sequence). V lost 6 bases, J lost 4 bases, and 18 bases lay in between. The CDR3 region is CASSPLVVQATEAFF. In DNA, the CDR3 is TGTGCCAGCAGCCCGCTGGTTGTACAGGCCACTGAAGCTTTCTTT.

The chain carries TRBV10-3 and TRBJ1-2; no firm D call. The CDR3 is 15 residues long. The ends were cut back, 0 bases at V and 0 bases at J, with 8 bases in the middle. CDR1 and CDR2 from the germline V gene are ENHRY and SYGVKD. The CDR3 protein is CAISESKSTNYGYTF. The CDR3 DNA reads as TGTGCCATCAGTGAGTCGAAAAGCACTAACTATGGCTACACCTTC.

The V and J genes are TRBV7-6 and TRBJ2-6, with a tentative D call TRBD1 (5 bases). The CDR3 totals 15 residues. Trimming cost V 5 bases and J 0 bases, with 8 bases left between them. The germline CDR1 and CDR2 sequences are SGHVS and FNYEAQ. The DNA of the CDR3 is TGTGCCAGCAGCCAAAGGGGCTCTGGGGCCAACGTCCTGACTTTC. This translates into CASSQRGSGANVLTF.

Remarks on this clone: Other DNA sequences in the sample encode the same CDR3. This chain uses TRBV5-1 with TRBJ1-4; 7 positions agree with TRBD1. The V gene end was trimmed by 4 bases and the J gene end by 6 bases; junction bases not matched to a gene: 6. The CDR3 has 14 residues. CDR1 is SGHRS, CDR2 YFSETQ, per germline. Here the CDR3 DNA reads TGCGCCAGCAGCCGGTCCGGGACAGATGAAAAACTGTTTTTT. This translates into CASSRSGTDEKLFF.

The rearrangement uses TRBV7-8 and TRBJ2-1; 10 positions agree with TRBD2. Germline CDR1 and CDR2: SGHVS and FQNEAQ. There are 16 residues in the CDR3. Trimming removed 1 base from V and 4 bases from J; junction bases left unmatched: 4. In DNA, the CDR3 is TGTGCCAGCAGCTTAGACCAGCGGGGGGGGTACAATGAGCAGTTCTTC. As protein: CASSLDQRGGYNEQFF.

This clone has only one observation. The CDR3 DNA follows: TGTGCCAGCAGTTTAAGGTTCGGAGTAGCGTCGAATGAGCAGTTCTTC. Translation: CASSLRFGVASNEQFF. V usage is TRBV28 and J usage is TRBJ2-1; a weak D match, TRBD2 (5 bases). Trimming removed 2 bases from V and 7 bases from J, with 18 bases in between. Per the germline V gene, CDR1 is MDHEN and CDR2 is SYDVKM. The CDR3 sequence is 16 residues long.

This clone came up once. The V gene is TRBV7-6, the J gene TRBJ2-7, with D tentatively TRBD1 (6 bases). From germline, CDR1 is SGHVS and CDR2 FNYEAQ. The CDR3 has 14 amino acids. V lost 5 bases and J 2 bases, leaving 13 bases between the germline ends. As DNA, the CDR3 is TGTGCCAGCAGCCCAAGACAGGCGACCTACGAGCAGTACTTC. As protein: CASSPRQATYEQYF.